The sequence of this T cell receptor (beta chain) was determined in a study of T cells in Graves' hyperthyroidism and ophthalmopathy. CDR1 is MNHNS and CDR2 is SASEGT in the germline V gene. The CDR3 has 15 residues. J lost 1 base, V lost 2 bases, and 5 bases had no gene match. About this clonotype: The antigen is not known.

Using RNA transcripts as the source, TCR beta CDR3 regions were amplified. The primer set for the first-round RT-PCR of the TCR CDR3 was HTBI. TCRdb used MiXCR to reprocess the multiplex PCR reads, holding one entry per CDR3 protein. Of about 600,000 distinct CDR3 sequences listed, more than 15% are singletons. Points from the study as a whole: Most clonotypes expanded in the thyroid (above 0.001) were also present in blood.

Sequencing was performed on blood. The chain links TRBV6-1 to TRBJ2-7, with TRBD2 matching over 7 bases. The sequence derives from a woman aged 40 to 50 with Graves' ophthalmopathy. The CDR3 loop is CASSEWGGRSYEQYF. CDR3 DNA: TGTGCCAGCAGTGAATGGGGGGGAAGATCCTACGAGCAGTACTTC.